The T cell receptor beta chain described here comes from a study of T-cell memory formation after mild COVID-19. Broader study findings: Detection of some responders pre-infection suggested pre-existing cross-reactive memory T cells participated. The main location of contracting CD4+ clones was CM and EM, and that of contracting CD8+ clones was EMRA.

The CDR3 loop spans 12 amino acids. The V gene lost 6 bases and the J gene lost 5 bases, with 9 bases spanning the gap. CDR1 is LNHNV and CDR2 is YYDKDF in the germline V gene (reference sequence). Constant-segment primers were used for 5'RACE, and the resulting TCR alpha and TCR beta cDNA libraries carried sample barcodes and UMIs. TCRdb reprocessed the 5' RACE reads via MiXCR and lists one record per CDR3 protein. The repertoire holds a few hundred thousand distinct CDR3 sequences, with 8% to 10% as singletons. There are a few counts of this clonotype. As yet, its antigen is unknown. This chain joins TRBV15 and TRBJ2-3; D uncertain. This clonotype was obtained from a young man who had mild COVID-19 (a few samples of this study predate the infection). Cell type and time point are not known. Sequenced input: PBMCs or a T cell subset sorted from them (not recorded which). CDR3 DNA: TGTGCCACCAGAAGTATGGGAGATACGCAGTATTTT. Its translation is CATRSMGDTQYF.